The 6 T cell receptor beta chains in this list originate from one sample, sequenced in a study of CD8 T cells in ankylosing spondylitis. Regarding the study as a whole: Ankylosing spondylitis blood appeared to be characterized by a TCR beta motif of eight highly homologous variants.

TCRdb analysed the 5' RACE reads with MiXCR anew, one entry per CDR3 protein. The sample has approximately 540,000 distinct CDR3 sequences; roughly 13% are singletons. Their cognate antigens are unknown. What was sequenced was blood, either unsorted or a sorted T cell fraction (not recorded which). All receptors come from a male donor with ankylosing spondylitis.

This clonotype was found a few times. The chain joins TRBV12-3 or TRBV12-4 to TRBJ2-5; the match to TRBD2 covers 12 bases. V lost 5 bases, J lost 5 bases, and 6 bases stayed unmatched. This CDR3 comprises 15 residues. The chain's CDR3 is CASSTGLAGWETQYF. The CDR3 nucleotides are TGTGCCAGCAGTACGGGACTAGCGGGTTGGGAGACCCAGTACTTC.

The chain couples TRBV5-1 to TRBJ2-7, with TRBD2 as a possible D gene (6 bases). Germline CDR1 reads SGHRS; CDR2 reads YFSETQ. The CDR3 covers 16 residues. Trimming removed 1 base at V and 6 bases at J, with 20 bases between. The CDR3 DNA follows: TGCGCCAGCAGCTTGACCCTAGCCGGGAGCACGGGCGAGCAGTACTTC. It translates to CASSLTLAGSTGEQYF.

The chain links TRBV7-8 to TRBJ2-6; D unclear. CDR1 and CDR2 from the germline V gene are SGHVS and FQNEAQ. The CDR3 length is 15 residues. V lost 1 base and J 3 bases, leaving 7 bases between the germline ends. The DNA for the CDR3 is TGTGCCAGCAGCTTAGGGGCAAATGGGGCCAACGTCCTGACTTTC. This gives the protein CASSLGANGANVLTF.

The V gene is TRBV20-1, the J gene TRBJ2-1; 9 positions match TRBD2. After removal of 1 base from V and 0 bases from J, the junction contained 4 bases not matched to a gene. Germline V gene lookup returns CDR1 DFQATT and CDR2 SNEGSKA (reference sequence). The CDR3 consists of 16 residues. This CDR3 is CSARVDSGSSYNEQFF. The DNA for the CDR3 is TGCAGTGCTAGAGTGGATAGCGGGAGCTCCTACAATGAGCAGTTCTTC.

This clonotype turned up a few times. CDR3 coding DNA: TGTGCCAGCAGCCCCCCGTGGGAGAACACTGAAGCTTTCTTT. Translated: CASSPPWENTEAFF. The chain has TRBV11-3 and TRBJ1-1; D gene unclear. Deletions cut 5 bases from V and 1 base from J, with 11 bases between. Germline V lookup: CDR1 SGHNT, CDR2 YENEEA. The CDR3 is 14 amino acids. Looking up the rest from reference TRBV11-3 and TRBJ1-1 gives the full variable domain: EAGVVQSPRYKIIEKKQPVAFWCNPISGHNTLYWYLQNLGQGPELLIRYENEEAVDDSQLPKDRFSAERLKGVDSTLKIQPAELGDSAVYLCASSPPWENTEAFFGQGTRLTVV.

The rearrangement uses TRBV6-1 and TRBJ2-3; 8 bases are shared with TRBD2. CDR3 length equals 14 residues. V shed 7 bases, J shed 6 bases, and the junction held 9 bases outside the gene matches. Germline CDR1 reads MNHNS; CDR2 reads SASEGT. The CDR3 bases are TGTGCCAGCAACCCCGGGGGGGGGGCGGATACGCAGTATTTT. Translated, it gives CASNPGGGADTQYF.